Listed below are T cell receptor beta chains from one sample, sequenced in a study of blood T cell repertoires in COVID-19. Here immunoSEQ multiplex PCR was the method, and the copy in TCRdb shows in-frame clones only, minus some. The data hold fewer than 350,000 clones, with 70% to 90% observed a single time. The sequenced sample consisted of peripheral blood. Receptors originate from a woman aged 45-59 years who had recovered from COVID-19. CDR3s include the opening cysteine and the closing phenylalanine or tryptophan. D genes are given only for firm matches. Clone size appears in some rows only: once, few, many, or a class for an expanded clone.

V gene	clone size	J gene	D gene	CDR3 DNA	CDR3 protein
TRBV12-1	-	TRBJ1-2	-	TGTGCCAGCAGCCTCGCACAAAAGGACTGGGACAGGGTACGGTCGTTTGGCTACACCTTC	CASSLAQKDWDRVRSFGYTF
TRBV29-1	-	TRBJ2-7	TRBD2	TGCAGCGCACTACGGACTAGCGGAACCTACGAGCAGTACTTC	CSALRTSGTYEQYF
TRBV19	-	TRBJ2-7	-	TGTGCCAGTAGTCCGTCAGCGGCCGCCAGCTCCTACGAGCAGTACTTC	CASSPSAAASSYEQYF
TRBV6-2/TRBV6-3	-	TRBJ2-3	-	TGTGCCAGCAGTTACGCGCAGGGCCCCCGATATACGCAGTATTTT	CASSYAQGPRYTQYF
TRBV19	-	TRBJ1-2	-	TGTGCCAGTAGTCCCCGACAGCTACTTTCCTATGGCTACACCTTC	CASSPRQLLSYGYTF
TRBV19	-	TRBJ2-2	TRBD1	TGTGCCAGTAGCACAGGGGTCACCGGGGAGCTGTTTTTT	CASSTGVTGELFF
TRBV28	-	TRBJ2-7	-	TGTGCCAGCAGTTCCGGACACCCCCGGAACGAGCAGTACTTC	CASSSGHPRNEQYF
TRBV6-1	-	TRBJ2-7	-	TGTGCCAGCAGTGAGGCAGTTGAATACGAGCAGTACTTC	CASSEAVEYEQYF
TRBV9	-	TRBJ2-3	-	TGTGCCAGCAGCGTAGCGGCAGGGTCGGATACGCAGTATTTT	CASSVAAGSDTQYF
TRBV7-2	-	TRBJ2-1	-	TGTGCCAGCAGCTCCCAGGGTTATGAGCAGTTCTTC	CASSSQGYEQFF
TRBV6-5	-	TRBJ2-1	TRBD2	TGTGCCAGCAGTTACTCAGGGCAGGCGGGAGCACCAGAGTTCTTC	CASSYSGQAGAPEFF
TRBV2	once	TRBJ1-2	-	TGTGCCAGCAGTCAGGACAATCTCTATGGCTACACCTTC	CASSQDNLYGYTF
TRBV9	-	TRBJ1-1	-	TGTGCCAGCAGCGTAGGAGGGGGTCTGAACACTGAAGCTTTCTTT	CASSVGGGLNTEAFF
TRBV30	-	TRBJ2-3	-	TGTGCCTGGTCATCCGGGCTAGCCACGGATACGCAGTATTTT	CAWSSGLATDTQYF
TRBV14	-	TRBJ2-7	-	TGTGCCAGCAGCCGTCGCGGGGCCTACGAGCAGTACTTC	CASSRRGAYEQYF
TRBV7-9	-	TRBJ2-7	-	TGTGCCAGCAGCTTACCCCGGGACACCTACGAGCAGTACTTC	CASSLPRDTYEQYF
TRBV6-2/TRBV6-3	-	TRBJ2-7	TRBD1	TGTGCCAGCAGTATATGGACAGGGGAGGTCGAGCAGTACTTC	CASSIWTGEVEQYF
TRBV4-1	-	TRBJ2-1	-	TGCGCCAGCAGCTCCCCCATGAGGAGCTCCTACAATGAGCAGTTCTTC	CASSSPMRSSYNEQFF
TRBV6-5	-	TRBJ1-6	-	TGTGCCAGCAAGAGGGTCTCCTATAATTCACCCCTCCACTTT	CASKRVSYNSPLHF
TRBV6-5	-	TRBJ2-1	-	TGTGCCAGCAGTTACTCGTGGGAGAATGAGCAGTTCTTC	CASSYSWENEQFF
TRBV5-1	-	TRBJ1-6	-	TGCGCCAGCAGCTTGGCAGGGCGTGGTTCACCCCTCCACTTT	CASSLAGRGSPLHF
TRBV9	-	TRBJ2-7	-	TGTGCCAGCAGCGCGACCCCGAACCGGGACTACGAGCAGTACTTC	CASSATPNRDYEQYF
TRBV14	once	TRBJ1-5	-	TGTGCCAGCAGCCAAGGCAGGGAATTTGATCAGCCCCAGCATTTT	CASSQGREFDQPQHF